The next 26 T cell receptor beta chains were all read from a single sample in a study of cytomegalovirus exposure and HLA in healthy donors. Primers included in the PCR were 60 Vbeta and 13 Jbeta primers. Profiling relied on immunoSEQ multiplex PCR, and the TCRdb table lists in-frame clones only, not all of them. In the table there are around 150,000 clones, about 72% of which are singletons. Sequencing used PBMCs. The receptors come from a man aged 55 to 70 in good health and CMV-seronegative.

The chain joins TRBV28 to TRBJ2-3; 12 bases are shared with TRBD2. The CDR3 length is 16 residues. Per germline, CDR1 MDHEN and CDR2 SYDVKM. With V trimmed by 5 bases and J by 0 bases, 3 bases remained unmatched. CDR3 sequence: CASSRGTSGSTDTQYF. CDR3 sequence (DNA): TGTGCCAGCAGTAGAGGGACTAGCGGGAGCACAGATACGCAGTATTTT.

The rearrangement uses TRBV28 and TRBJ2-7; TRBD1 aligns across 10 bases. Germline V gene lookup returns CDR1 MDHEN and CDR2 SYDVKM. After removal of 5 bases from V and 2 bases from J, the junction contained 15 bases not matched to a gene. The CDR3 is made up of 18 amino acids. The CDR3 is CASSPWDRGDPNPYEQYF. The CDR3 nucleotides are TGTGCCAGCAGTCCCTGGGACAGGGGCGACCCAAATCCCTACGAGCAGTACTTC.

About this clone itself: One junction end does not reproduce the germline sequence, and a read error may be involved. The genes are TRBV7-9 and TRBJ2-1, with 9 bases aligning to TRBD2. The CDR3 contains 17 residues. Germline-derived CDR1 and CDR2 are SEHNR and FQNEAQ (reference sequence). The CDR3 DNA reads TGTTCCAGCAGCTCCGCACCCGGGACTAGCCCCTCCACGGAGCAGTTCTTC. Protein sequence: CSSSSAPGTSPSTEQFF.

The V call is TRBV19, the J call TRBJ2-7, with a tentative D call TRBD2 (5 bases). Looked up from germline, CDR1 is LNHDA and CDR2 is SQIVND (reference sequence). The CDR3 loop spans 13 amino acids. V was trimmed by 2 bases and J by 2 bases, leaving 7 bases between them. This CDR3 reads CASSIPGAYEQYF. CDR3 nucleotide sequence: TGTGCCAGTAGTATACCCGGGGCCTACGAGCAGTACTTC. Looking up the rest from reference TRBV19 and TRBJ2-7 gives the full variable domain: DGGITQSPKYLFRKEGQNVTLSCEQNLNHDAMYWYRQDPGQGLRLIYYSQIVNDFQKGDIAEGYSVSREKKESFPLTVTSAQKNPTAFYLCASSIPGAYEQYFGPGTRLTVT.

This sequence joins TRBV19 and TRBJ2-2; 10 bases match TRBD2. Germline V gives CDR1 LNHDA, CDR2 SQIVND (reference sequence). The length of the CDR3 is 14 residues. Trimming took 7 bases from V and 6 from J; bases not matched to a gene: 5. This chain's CDR3 is CASIGLAGAGELFF. Written as DNA, the CDR3 is TGTGCCAGTATAGGGCTAGCGGGAGCCGGGGAGCTGTTTTTT.

The gene calls are TRBV29-1 and TRBJ2-7, with TRBD2 as a possible D gene (5 bases). This CDR3 region has 14 residues. The germline gives CDR1 SQVTM, CDR2 ANQGSEA. Trimming took off 6 bases at V and 2 bases at J, with 17 bases between the two ends. Here the CDR3 reads CSVGLRREPYEQYF. CDR3 DNA sequence: TGCAGCGTGGGGTTAAGACGGGAACCCTACGAGCAGTACTTC.

The CDR3 nucleotides are TGTGCCAGCAGCAAAACGGGGACCTACGAGCAGTACTTC. Translation gives CASSKTGTYEQYF. V usage is TRBV7-9 and J usage is TRBJ2-7, with D tentatively TRBD2 (5 bases). This CDR3 has 13 amino acids. Germline CDR1 and CDR2: SEHNR and FQNEAQ (reference sequence). Trimming cost V 5 bases and J 2 bases, with 10 bases left between them.

The chain combines TRBV30 with TRBJ2-4, with D unresolved. Germline CDR1 is GTSNPN and CDR2 is SVGIG (reference sequence). The V gene lost 2 bases and the J gene lost 10 bases, with 12 bases spanning the gap. The CDR3 runs 12 residues. The CDR3 loop is CAWSPPWAIQYF. The CDR3 nucleotides read TGTGCCTGGAGTCCTCCATGGGCGATTCAGTACTTC. The full variable domain, with the rest looked up from reference TRBV30 and TRBJ2-4, is SQTIHQWPATLVQPVGSPLSLECTVEGTSNPNLYWYRQAAGRGLQLLFYSVGIGQISSEVPQNLSASRPQDRQFILSSKKLLLSDSGFYLCAWSPPWAIQYFGAGTRLSVL.

This clone turned up a few times. CDR3 bases: TGTGCCAGTAGACAAGCGGGACGCTACGAGCAGTACTTC. Translation: CASRQAGRYEQYF. The V and J genes are TRBV19 and TRBJ2-7, with TRBD2 matching 7 bases. J gave up 3 bases and V 6 bases, and 5 bases lay outside the gene matches. Germline CDR1 LNHDA, CDR2 SQIVND (reference sequence). This CDR3 comprises 13 residues.

V and J are TRBV7-3 and TRBJ2-3; 8 bases fit TRBD2. Germline values: CDR1 SGHTA, CDR2 FQGTGA. The CDR3 consists of 15 residues. Unmatched junction bases numbered 2, after V lost 2 bases and J lost 1 base. The chain's CDR3 is CASSLLTSGTDTQYF. Written as DNA, the CDR3 is TGTGCCAGCAGCTTATTGACTAGCGGCACAGATACGCAGTATTTT.

The chain carries TRBV11-2 and TRBJ2-1, with 7 bases lining up with TRBD1. The CDR3 has 14 residues. CDR1 and CDR2 from the germline V gene are SGHAT and FQNNGV. Trimming removed 2 bases from V and 5 bases from J; junction bases left unmatched: 3. The CDR3 coding sequence is TGTGCCAGCAGCTTAAACAGGGGAGACAATGAGCAGTTCTTC. Translated: CASSLNRGDNEQFF.

The V and J genes are TRBV30 and TRBJ2-7, with unresolved D. The V and J ends lost 5 bases and 3 bases respectively, with 5 bases between them. In germline, CDR1 is GTSNPN, CDR2 SVGIG (reference sequence). This CDR3 contains 10 residues. CDR3 in amino acids: CAWGNYEQYF. Here the CDR3 DNA reads TGTGCCTGGGGCAACTACGAGCAGTACTTC.

This sequence joins TRBV2 and TRBJ2-3, with 8 bases identical to TRBD1. CDR3 size: 16 residues. The germline CDR1 and CDR2 sequences are SNHLY and FYNNEI. J gave up 2 bases and V 8 bases, and 12 bases lay outside the gene matches. As DNA, the CDR3 is TGTGCCAGCGACAAGGGGCAGGGGGCCTCCACAGATACGCAGTATTTT. It encodes CASDKGQGASTDTQYF.

The V call is TRBV4-2, the J call TRBJ2-6; D is perhaps TRBD2 (5 bases). The CDR3 has 17 residues. With 0 bases removed from V and 1 base from J, the gap between germline ends came to 10 bases. Germline V gene lookup returns CDR1 LGHNA and CDR2 YNFKEQ. The CDR3 DNA reads as TGTGCCAGCAGCCAAGATATGGCGGGTTCTGGGGCCAACGTCCTGACTTTC. This codes for CASSQDMAGSGANVLTF.

This chain joins TRBV7-9 and TRBJ1-1; tentatively, D is TRBD1 (6 bases). Germline V gene sequence: CDR1 SEHNR, CDR2 FQNEAQ (reference sequence). The V gene lost 1 base and the J gene lost 7 bases, with 13 bases spanning the gap. This CDR3 has 14 amino acids. CDR3 bases: TGTGCCAGCAGCTTAGGGGGACAAATTATTGAAGCTTTCTTT. It specifies CASSLGGQIIEAFF.

The chain joins TRBV5-1 to TRBJ2-3, with 10 bases matching TRBD2. Trimming removed 4 bases from V and 4 bases from J; junction bases left unmatched: 9. The length of the CDR3 is 16 residues. Germline assignment: CDR1 SGHRS and CDR2 YFSETQ. The CDR3 is CASSGNPSGSSDTQYF. The CDR3 nucleotides read TGCGCCAGCAGCGGAAACCCTAGCGGGAGCTCAGATACGCAGTATTTT. The entire variable domain, with the rest obtained from reference TRBV5-1 and TRBJ2-3, is as follows: KAGVTQTPRYLIKTRGQQVTLSCSPISGHRSVSWYQQTPGQGLQFLFEYFSETQRNKGNFPGRFSGRQFSNSRSEMNVSTLELGDSALYLCASSGNPSGSSDTQYFGPGTRLTVL.

This clone was counted only a few times. The chain joins TRBV6-5 to TRBJ1-5, with D possibly TRBD1 on 5 matching bases. From germline, CDR1 is MNHEY and CDR2 SVGAGI. The CDR3 is made up of 13 amino acids. The ends were cut back, 6 bases at V and 5 bases at J, with 11 bases in the middle. The CDR3 nucleotides are TGTGCCAGCAGAACGGGGGTGGATCAGCCCCAGCATTTT. This sequence encodes CASRTGVDQPQHF.

The rearrangement links TRBV5-8 to TRBJ2-7; 7 bases align to TRBD1. Germline loops: CDR1 SGHTS, CDR2 YDEGEE. The CDR3 contains 15 residues. With V trimmed by 3 bases and J by 1 base, 7 bases remained unmatched. CDR3 loop: CASSSAGTASYEQYF. CDR3 DNA: TGTGCCAGCAGCTCAGCCGGGACAGCTTCCTACGAGCAGTACTTC. The full variable domain, with the rest looked up from reference TRBV5-8 and TRBJ2-7, is EAGVTQSPTHLIKTRGQQATLRCSPISGHTSVYWYQQALGLGLQFLLWYDEGEERNRGNFPPRFSGRQFPNYSSELNVNALELEDSALYLCASSSAGTASYEQYFGPGTRLTVT.

The CDR3 nucleotides read TGTGCCAGCAGCTCAGGGTGGGGGAGGGACACTGAAGCTTTCTTT. It codes for CASSSGWGRDTEAFF. The V call is TRBV5-4, the J call TRBJ1-1, with D maybe TRBD1 (5 bases). Germline V gives CDR1 SGHNT, CDR2 YYREEE (reference sequence). The CDR3 extends over 15 amino acids. V was cut by 3 bases and J by 3 bases, with 15 bases left in between.

The rearrangement joins TRBV28 to TRBJ2-7, with TRBD1 matching over 9 bases. The CDR3 is 16 residues long. V gave up 6 bases and J gave up 3 bases; unmatched junction bases: 12. CDR1 MDHEN and CDR2 SYDVKM come from the germline V gene. CDR3 in DNA: TGTGCCAGCAGCCCATCGGAGGGACAGGGAGGCTACGAGCAGTACTTC. Translating gives CASSPSEGQGGYEQYF.

This clone has just a few counts. The V and J genes are TRBV19 and TRBJ1-1; possible D gene TRBD1, 5 bases. The V and J ends lost 6 bases and 6 bases respectively, with 14 bases between them. The CDR3 extends over 13 amino acids. The V gene's germline CDR1 is LNHDA and CDR2 SQIVND (reference sequence). CDR3 in amino acids: CASSTSPGSEAFF. CDR3 bases: TGTGCCAGTAGCACTTCCCCAGGGTCTGAAGCTTTCTTT.

This sequence joins TRBV18 and TRBJ1-2; 11 bases fit TRBD1. Germline-derived CDR1 and CDR2 are KGHSH and LQKENI. J lost 6 bases, V lost 3 bases, and 18 bases had no gene match. CDR3 size: 19 residues. For the CDR3, the DNA is TGTGCCAGCTCACCTTTTCCTTTGCCTTCGGGACAGGGGGGAGATGGCTACACCTTC. Encoded protein: CASSPFPLPSGQGGDGYTF.

The chain recombines TRBV6-4 with TRBJ1-2; possible D gene TRBD1, 5 bases. The CDR3 has 13 residues. With 3 bases removed from V and 8 bases from J, the gap between germline ends came to 13 bases. Germline CDR1 reads MRHNA; CDR2 reads SNTAGT. CDR3 amino acids: CASSEGRDGGYTF. CDR3 DNA: TGTGCCAGCAGTGAAGGCAGGGATGGAGGCTACACCTTC.

The rearrangement uses TRBV10-3 and TRBJ1-1; a weak D match, TRBD1 (5 bases). Looked up from germline, CDR1 is ENHRY and CDR2 is SYGVKD. Between the trimmed V and J ends, which lost 7 bases and 2 bases, there was a span of 14 bases. The CDR3 totals 14 residues. CDR3 in DNA: TGTGCCATCAAAAGACAGCTGGGAAACACTGAAGCTTTCTTT. Translating gives CAIKRQLGNTEAFF.

The genes are TRBV7-2 and TRBJ1-5; no clear D gene. The CDR3 totals 16 residues. CDR1 SGHTA and CDR2 FQGNSA come from the germline V gene. V dropped 1 base and J dropped 0 bases, with 10 bases sitting between them. The CDR3 DNA reads as TGTGCCAGCAGCTTAGGAGTTCCCTATAGCAATCAGCCCCAGCATTTT. Translated: CASSLGVPYSNQPQHF.

The table lists this clone with a count of one. The chain links TRBV6-1 to TRBJ1-3; D is possibly TRBD1 (5 bases). The CDR3 is 16 amino acids. The germline V gene encodes CDR1 MNHNS and CDR2 SASEGT. The V and J ends lost 2 bases and 0 bases respectively, with 11 bases between them. Here the CDR3 reads CASSETQTDSGNTIYF. CDR3 nucleotide sequence: TGTGCCAGCAGTGAAACACAGACAGACTCTGGAAACACCATATATTTT.